The present T cell receptor beta chain was sequenced within a study of T-cell reconstitution after alpha-beta-depleted transplantation in children. TCRbeta library preparation incorporated unique molecular identifiers. One entry per CDR3 protein results from TCRdb running MiXCR on the PCR reads. The sample yields 300,000 to 400,000 distinct CDR3 sequences, roughly 14% seen once. This clonotype was seen more than once but under ten times. This sequence originates from a human donor who donated a stem cell graft to a child with Fanconi anemia. This specimen was PBMCs, taken from the stem cell graft.

The DNA of the CDR3 is TGTGCCAGCAGCTCCGCGGACTCTTGGGCTTTCTTT. Translating gives CASSSADSWAFF. The chain recombines TRBV7-9 with TRBJ1-1; D remains unclear. V shed 4 bases and J shed 11 bases, with 14 bases lying between them. Germline V gene lookup returns CDR1 SEHNR and CDR2 FQNEAQ (reference sequence). The CDR3 consists of 12 residues.